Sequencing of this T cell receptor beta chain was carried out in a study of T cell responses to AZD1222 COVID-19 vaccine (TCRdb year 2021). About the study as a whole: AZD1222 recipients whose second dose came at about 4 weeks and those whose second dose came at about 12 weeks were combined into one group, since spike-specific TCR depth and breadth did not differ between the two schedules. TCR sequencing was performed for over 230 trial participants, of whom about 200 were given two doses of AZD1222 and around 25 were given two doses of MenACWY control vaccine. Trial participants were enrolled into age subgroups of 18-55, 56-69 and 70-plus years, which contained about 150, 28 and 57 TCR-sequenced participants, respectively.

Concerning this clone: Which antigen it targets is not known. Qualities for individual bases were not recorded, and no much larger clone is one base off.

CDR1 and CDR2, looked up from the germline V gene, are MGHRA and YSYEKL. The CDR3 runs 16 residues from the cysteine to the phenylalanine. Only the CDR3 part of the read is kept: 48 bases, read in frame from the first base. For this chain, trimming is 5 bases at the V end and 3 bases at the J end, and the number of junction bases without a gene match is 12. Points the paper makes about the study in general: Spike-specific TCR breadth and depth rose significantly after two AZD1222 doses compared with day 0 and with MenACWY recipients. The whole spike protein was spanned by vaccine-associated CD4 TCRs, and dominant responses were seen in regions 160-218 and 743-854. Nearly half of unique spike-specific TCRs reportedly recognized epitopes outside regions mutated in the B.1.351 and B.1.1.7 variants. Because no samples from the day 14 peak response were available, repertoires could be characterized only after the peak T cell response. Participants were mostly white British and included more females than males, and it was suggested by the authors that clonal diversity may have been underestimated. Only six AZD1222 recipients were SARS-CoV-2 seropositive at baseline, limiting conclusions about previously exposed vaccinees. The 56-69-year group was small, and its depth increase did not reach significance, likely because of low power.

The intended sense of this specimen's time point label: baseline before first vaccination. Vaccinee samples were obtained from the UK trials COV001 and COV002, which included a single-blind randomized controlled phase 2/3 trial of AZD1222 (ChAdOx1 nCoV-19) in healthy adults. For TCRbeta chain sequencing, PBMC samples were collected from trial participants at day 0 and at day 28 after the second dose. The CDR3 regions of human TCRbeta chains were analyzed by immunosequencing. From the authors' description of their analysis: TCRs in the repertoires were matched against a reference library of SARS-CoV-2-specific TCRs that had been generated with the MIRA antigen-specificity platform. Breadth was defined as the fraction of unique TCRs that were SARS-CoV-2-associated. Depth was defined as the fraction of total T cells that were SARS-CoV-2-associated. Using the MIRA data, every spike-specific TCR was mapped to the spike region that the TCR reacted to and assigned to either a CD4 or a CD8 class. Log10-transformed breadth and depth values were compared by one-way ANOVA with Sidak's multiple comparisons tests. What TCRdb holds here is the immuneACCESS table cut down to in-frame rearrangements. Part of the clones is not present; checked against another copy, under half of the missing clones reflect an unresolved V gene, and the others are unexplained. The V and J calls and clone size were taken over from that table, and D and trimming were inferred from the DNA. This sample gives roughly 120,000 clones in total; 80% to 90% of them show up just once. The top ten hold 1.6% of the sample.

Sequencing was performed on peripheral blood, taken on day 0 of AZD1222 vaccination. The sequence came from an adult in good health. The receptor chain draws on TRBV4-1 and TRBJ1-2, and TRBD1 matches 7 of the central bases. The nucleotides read TGCGCCAGCAGCGTGGGCGGGACAGACATTTACTATGGCTACACCTTC. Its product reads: CASSVGGTDIYYGYTF.